These T cell receptor beta chains were read from a single sample in a study of T cell responses to AZD1222 COVID-19 vaccine. TCRdb's table, derived via immunoSEQ multiplex PCR, lists solely in-frame clones and lacks some. The data hold approximately 150,000 clones, with about nine tenths observed a single time. The sample was peripheral blood, taken on day 0 of AZD1222 vaccination. The source of these receptors is an adult in good health. CDR3s include the opening cysteine and the closing phenylalanine or tryptophan. Fields, in order: D gene, clone size, V gene, J gene, CDR3 protein, CDR3 DNA. The D gene is left open where the match is weak. Expanded clones are given a class, and other clones once, few, many or no size at all.

d_call: -
clone_size: -
v_call: TRBV28
j_call: TRBJ1-1
cdr3_aa: CASSLIQNTEAFF
cdr3_nt: TGTGCCAGCAGTTTGATACAGAACACTGAAGCTTTCTTT

d_call: -
clone_size: -
v_call: TRBV7-8
j_call: TRBJ2-7
cdr3_aa: CASTNRAPSVANNYEQYF
cdr3_nt: TGTGCCAGCACCAATCGGGCCCCTAGTGTCGCGAACAACTACGAGCAGTACTTC

d_call: TRBD1
clone_size: -
v_call: TRBV5-8
j_call: TRBJ2-7
cdr3_aa: CASSQRDRFNGQYF
cdr3_nt: TGTGCCAGCAGCCAACGGGACAGGTTCAACGGGCAGTACTTC

d_call: -
clone_size: -
v_call: TRBV6-5
j_call: TRBJ2-7
cdr3_aa: CASSSRRGSSYEQYF
cdr3_nt: TGTGCCAGCAGTTCCCGTCGGGGGAGCTCCTACGAGCAGTACTTC

d_call: -
clone_size: -
v_call: TRBV28
j_call: TRBJ2-2
cdr3_aa: CASSSRSGGLPGELFF
cdr3_nt: TGTGCCAGCAGTTCGCGCTCGGGGGGCCTCCCCGGGGAGCTGTTTTTT

d_call: -
clone_size: -
v_call: TRBV7-8
j_call: TRBJ2-7
cdr3_aa: CASSQSRKHYEQYF
cdr3_nt: TGTGCCAGCAGCCAGTCGAGGAAACACTACGAGCAGTACTTC

d_call: TRBD1
clone_size: -
v_call: TRBV28
j_call: TRBJ1-4
cdr3_aa: CASRGQMNEKLFF
cdr3_nt: TGTGCCAGCAGGGGACAGATGAATGAAAAACTGTTTTTT

d_call: -
clone_size: -
v_call: TRBV9
j_call: TRBJ1-2
cdr3_aa: CASSVAPESPYGYTF
cdr3_nt: TGTGCCAGCAGCGTAGCGCCAGAGAGTCCTTATGGCTACACCTTC

d_call: -
clone_size: -
v_call: TRBV4-3
j_call: TRBJ1-1
cdr3_aa: CASSQCLHAFF
cdr3_nt: TGCGCCAGCAGCCAATGTCTTCACGCTTTCTTT

d_call: TRBD2
clone_size: -
v_call: TRBV28
j_call: TRBJ2-5
cdr3_aa: CASEPLAGGLQETQYF
cdr3_nt: TGTGCCAGCGAACCTCTAGCGGGGGGACTACAAGAGACCCAGTACTTC

d_call: -
clone_size: -
v_call: TRBV4-1
j_call: TRBJ1-2
cdr3_aa: CASSQRGGGEGYTF
cdr3_nt: TGCGCCAGCAGCCAAAGAGGAGGGGGAGAGGGCTACACCTTC

d_call: -
clone_size: -
v_call: TRBV30
j_call: TRBJ1-2
cdr3_aa: CAWSLGLTSSWDYGYTF
cdr3_nt: TGTGCCTGGAGCCTGGGACTGACGAGTTCATGGGACTATGGCTACACCTTC

d_call: -
clone_size: -
v_call: TRBV5-5
j_call: TRBJ1-5
cdr3_aa: CASSWGGTVRNQPQHF
cdr3_nt: TGTGCCAGCAGCTGGGGTGGGACGGTCCGGAATCAGCCCCAGCATTTT

d_call: -
clone_size: -
v_call: TRBV5-1
j_call: TRBJ2-6
cdr3_aa: CASSTQGASSGANVLTF
cdr3_nt: TGCGCCAGCAGCACCCAGGGCGCCAGCTCTGGGGCCAACGTCCTGACTTTC

d_call: -
clone_size: -
v_call: TRBV5-1
j_call: TRBJ1-3
cdr3_aa: CASRNAQGAGNTIYF
cdr3_nt: TGCGCCAGCAGGAATGCACAGGGTGCAGGAAACACCATATATTTT

d_call: TRBD2
clone_size: -
v_call: TRBV11-2
j_call: TRBJ2-1
cdr3_aa: CASSVAGAPLNEQFF
cdr3_nt: TGTGCCAGCAGCGTAGCGGGAGCTCCCCTCAATGAGCAGTTCTTC

d_call: TRBD1
clone_size: -
v_call: TRBV18
j_call: TRBJ1-1
cdr3_aa: CASSPGQGYPEAFF
cdr3_nt: TGTGCCAGCTCACCAGGACAGGGTTACCCTGAAGCTTTCTTT

d_call: -
clone_size: -
v_call: TRBV2
j_call: TRBJ1-1
cdr3_aa: CASSEGRDF
cdr3_nt: TGTGCCAGCAGTGAAGGCCGGGACTTT

d_call: TRBD2
clone_size: once
v_call: TRBV19
j_call: TRBJ2-5
cdr3_aa: CASKTSGSETQYF
cdr3_nt: TGTGCCAGTAAAACTAGCGGGAGCGAGACCCAGTACTTC

d_call: -
clone_size: -
v_call: TRBV7-7
j_call: TRBJ2-2
cdr3_aa: CASSPTIGSGELFF
cdr3_nt: TGTGCTAGCAGCCCAACGATCGGGTCCGGGGAGCTGTTTTTT

d_call: -
clone_size: -
v_call: TRBV27
j_call: TRBJ2-5
cdr3_aa: CASTESSAPPQETQYF
cdr3_nt: TGTGCCAGCACAGAAAGTTCGGCCCCCCCTCAGGAGACCCAGTACTTC

d_call: TRBD2
clone_size: -
v_call: TRBV19
j_call: TRBJ2-3
cdr3_aa: CASSETGGQDTQYF
cdr3_nt: TGTGCCAGTAGTGAGACGGGGGGGCAAGATACGCAGTATTTT

d_call: TRBD2
clone_size: -
v_call: TRBV27
j_call: TRBJ2-7
cdr3_aa: CASSLGEGPSYEQYF
cdr3_nt: TGTGCCAGCAGTTTAGGGGAGGGTCCCTCCTACGAGCAGTACTTC

d_call: TRBD2
clone_size: -
v_call: TRBV2
j_call: TRBJ2-5
cdr3_aa: CASSGVAGNQETQYF
cdr3_nt: TGTGCCAGCAGTGGTGTAGCGGGGAATCAAGAGACCCAGTACTTC

d_call: -
clone_size: -
v_call: TRBV6-5
j_call: TRBJ1-3
cdr3_aa: CASIEPLGRGNTIYF
cdr3_nt: TGTGCCAGCATCGAACCCCTGGGCCGTGGAAACACCATATATTTT

d_call: -
clone_size: -
v_call: TRBV5-1
j_call: TRBJ1-1
cdr3_aa: CASSSGLQGSTEAFF
cdr3_nt: TGCGCCAGCAGCTCCGGCCTACAGGGAAGCACTGAAGCTTTCTTT

d_call: -
clone_size: -
v_call: TRBV7-8
j_call: TRBJ1-3
cdr3_aa: CASSPRGGNTIYF
cdr3_nt: TGTGCCAGCAGCCCGAGGGGAGGAAACACCATATATTTT

d_call: -
clone_size: -
v_call: TRBV6-5
j_call: TRBJ1-2
cdr3_aa: CASSSRTVPYGYTF
cdr3_nt: TGTGCCAGCAGTTCCCGGACAGTTCCTTATGGCTACACCTTC

d_call: TRBD2
clone_size: -
v_call: TRBV3-1/TRBV3-2
j_call: TRBJ2-1
cdr3_aa: CASSQKESSGSYNEQFF
cdr3_nt: TGTGCCAGCAGCCAGAAAGAGTCTAGCGGGTCCTACAATGAGCAGTTCTTC

d_call: -
clone_size: -
v_call: TRBV6-6
j_call: TRBJ2-7
cdr3_aa: CASTTGLGNYEQYF
cdr3_nt: TGTGCCAGCACTACGGGACTGGGGAACTACGAGCAGTACTTC

d_call: -
clone_size: -
v_call: TRBV5-5
j_call: TRBJ2-1
cdr3_aa: CASSLSNQLVGEQFF
cdr3_nt: TGTGCCAGCAGCTTGTCGAACCAGTTGGTGGGTGAGCAGTTCTTC

d_call: -
clone_size: once
v_call: TRBV28
j_call: TRBJ1-1
cdr3_aa: CASQTSLREAFF
cdr3_nt: TGTGCCAGCCAGACCTCACTTAGAGAAGCTTTCTTT

d_call: -
clone_size: -
v_call: TRBV5-4
j_call: TRBJ1-3
cdr3_aa: CASSLNLGSGNTIYF
cdr3_nt: TGTGCCAGCAGCTTGAACCTGGGCTCTGGAAACACCATATATTTT

d_call: -
clone_size: -
v_call: TRBV9
j_call: TRBJ2-3
cdr3_aa: CASSAAPADTQYF
cdr3_nt: TGTGCCAGCAGCGCGGCCCCGGCCGATACGCAGTATTTT

d_call: TRBD2
clone_size: -
v_call: TRBV3-1/TRBV3-2
j_call: TRBJ2-1
cdr3_aa: CASSGTSGSYNEQFF
cdr3_nt: TGTGCCAGCAGTGGGACTAGCGGGAGTTACAATGAGCAGTTCTTC

d_call: -
clone_size: -
v_call: TRBV21-1
j_call: TRBJ1-6
cdr3_aa: CASSKRGGAPRSSPLHF
cdr3_nt: TGTGCCAGCAGCAAACGGGGGGGGGCGCCCCGGAGTTCACCCCTCCACTTT

d_call: TRBD1
clone_size: -
v_call: TRBV7-3
j_call: TRBJ2-3
cdr3_aa: CASSLEGARDTQYF
cdr3_nt: TGTGCCAGCAGCTTAGAGGGGGCGAGAGATACGCAGTATTTT

d_call: TRBD1
clone_size: once
v_call: TRBV3-1/TRBV3-2
j_call: TRBJ2-7
cdr3_aa: CASSDREGEQYF
cdr3_nt: TGTGCCAGCAGCGACAGGGAAGGGGAGCAGTACTTC

d_call: -
clone_size: once
v_call: TRBV5-8
j_call: TRBJ1-5
cdr3_aa: CASSLDSNQPQHF
cdr3_nt: TGTGCCAGCAGCTTGGATAGCAATCAGCCCCAGCATTTT

d_call: -
clone_size: -
v_call: TRBV2
j_call: TRBJ1-1
cdr3_aa: CACQGTEAFF
cdr3_nt: TGTGCCTGTCAGGGCACTGAAGCTTTCTTT

d_call: -
clone_size: -
v_call: TRBV6-2/TRBV6-3
j_call: TRBJ2-1
cdr3_aa: CASSKGSEQFF
cdr3_nt: TGTGCCAGCAGTAAGGGCTCTGAGCAGTTCTTC

d_call: TRBD1
clone_size: -
v_call: TRBV2
j_call: TRBJ1-1
cdr3_aa: CASRVDREKENTEAFF
cdr3_nt: TGTGCCAGCAGGGTCGACAGGGAAAAAGAGAACACTGAAGCTTTCTTT

d_call: -
clone_size: -
v_call: TRBV19
j_call: TRBJ2-7
cdr3_aa: CASSSRTNTPSEQYF
cdr3_nt: TGTGCCAGTAGTTCCAGGACAAATACCCCTAGTGAGCAGTACTTC

d_call: -
clone_size: -
v_call: TRBV5-1
j_call: TRBJ1-4
cdr3_aa: CASSPGGVGEKLFF
cdr3_nt: TGCGCCAGCAGCCCAGGTGGGGTTGGGGAAAAACTGTTTTTT

d_call: -
clone_size: -
v_call: TRBV30
j_call: TRBJ1-6
cdr3_aa: CAWSKGTDSRPLHF
cdr3_nt: TGTGCCTGGAGTAAAGGGACCGACAGTCGGCCCCTCCACTTT

d_call: TRBD1
clone_size: -
v_call: TRBV7-9
j_call: TRBJ2-7
cdr3_aa: CASSFSSGTATYYEQYF
cdr3_nt: TGTGCCAGCAGCTTCTCGTCCGGGACAGCGACCTACTACGAGCAGTACTTC

d_call: -
clone_size: -
v_call: TRBV19
j_call: TRBJ1-2
cdr3_aa: CASSTRRVEDGYTF
cdr3_nt: TGTGCCAGTAGCACTCGGAGGGTTGAGGATGGCTACACCTTC

d_call: TRBD2
clone_size: once
v_call: TRBV2
j_call: TRBJ2-3
cdr3_aa: CASSGWEGGTDTQYF
cdr3_nt: TGTGCCAGCAGTGGTTGGGAGGGTGGCACAGATACGCAGTATTTT

d_call: -
clone_size: once
v_call: TRBV9
j_call: TRBJ1-1
cdr3_aa: CASSRENTEAFF
cdr3_nt: TGTGCCAGCAGCCGGGAGAACACTGAAGCTTTCTTT

d_call: TRBD1
clone_size: -
v_call: TRBV6-5
j_call: TRBJ1-2
cdr3_aa: CASKGDRPNGGYTF
cdr3_nt: TGTGCCAGCAAGGGGGACAGGCCTAACGGTGGCTACACCTTC

d_call: -
clone_size: -
v_call: TRBV27
j_call: TRBJ1-6
cdr3_aa: CASSLSGVGSPLHF
cdr3_nt: TGTGCCAGCAGTCTCTCAGGGGTAGGTTCACCCCTCCACTTT

d_call: TRBD2
clone_size: -
v_call: TRBV5-4
j_call: TRBJ2-1
cdr3_aa: CASRPTSGLSDEQFF
cdr3_nt: TGTGCCAGCAGACCCACTAGCGGGCTTAGCGATGAGCAGTTCTTC

d_call: -
clone_size: -
v_call: TRBV4-1
j_call: TRBJ2-7
cdr3_aa: CASSHGQQGSYEQYF
cdr3_nt: TGCGCCAGCAGCCACGGCCAACAGGGTAGCTACGAGCAGTACTTC

d_call: -
clone_size: -
v_call: TRBV5-4
j_call: TRBJ2-7
cdr3_aa: CASQRPGMHEQYF
cdr3_nt: TGTGCCAGCCAACGGCCGGGGATGCACGAGCAGTACTTC

d_call: -
clone_size: -
v_call: TRBV13
j_call: TRBJ1-6
cdr3_aa: CASSLGDGLYNSPLHF
cdr3_nt: TGTGCCAGCAGCTTGGGGGACGGACTCTATAATTCACCCCTCCACTTT